This T cell receptor (beta chain) was retrieved from a study of cytomegalovirus exposure and HLA in healthy donors. Study-wide results and limits: Serostatus for CMV was the only available immune exposure information.

60 Vbeta and 13 Jbeta primers were used in PCR. Data came from immunoSEQ multiplex PCR; TCRdb stores just in-frame clones and leaves some out. The sample has 110,000 or so clones, 65% to 85% seen once. On this clone itself: The antigen is undetermined.

Trimming took 4 bases from V and 0 from J; bases not matched to a gene: 8. Germline V gives CDR1 MNHEY, CDR2 SMNVEV (reference sequence). This CDR3 is 18 amino acids long. The receptor comes from a woman under 30 in good health and CMV-seronegative. The sample consisted of PBMCs. The chain is built from TRBV27 and TRBJ2-6; 8 bases are shared with TRBD1. The CDR3 spells CASSSTGGLFSGANVLTF. The CDR3, as DNA: TGTGCCAGCAGTTCTACAGGGGGTCTTTTCTCTGGGGCCAACGTCCTGACTTTC.